The 18 T cell receptor beta chains in this list originate from one sample, sequenced in a study of cytomegalovirus exposure and HLA in healthy donors. The PCR employed 60 Vbeta primers together with 13 Jbeta primers. TCRdb's copy holds only in-frame clones and misses some; the assay was immunoSEQ multiplex PCR. The table shows hundreds of thousands of clones, with less than 85% occurring only once. Material for sequencing was PBMCs. The receptors here all came from a man between 18 and 35 years old in good health and CMV-seronegative.

The chain links TRBV5-1 to TRBJ2-5; 10 positions agree with TRBD1. V shed 4 bases and J 4 bases; nucleotides not matched to a gene: 7. The CDR3 is made up of 15 amino acids. In germline, CDR1 is SGHRS, CDR2 YFSETQ. The CDR3 sequence is CASSPRDRGIETQYF. Written as DNA, the CDR3 is TGCGCCAGCAGCCCCAGGGACAGGGGAATAGAGACCCAGTACTTC. The whole variable domain, remainder taken from reference TRBV5-1 and TRBJ2-5, is KAGVTQTPRYLIKTRGQQVTLSCSPISGHRSVSWYQQTPGQGLQFLFEYFSETQRNKGNFPGRFSGRQFSNSRSEMNVSTLELGDSALYLCASSPRDRGIETQYFGPGTRLLVL.

J is TRBJ2-7 and V is TRBV27, with 12 bases that match TRBD2. CDR1 and CDR2 from the germline V gene are MNHEY and SMNVEV (reference sequence). CDR3 size: 17 residues. V lost 4 bases and J lost 4; bases outside the gene matches: 11. Here the CDR3 reads CASSSRRTSGNWYEQYF. The CDR3 DNA reads as TGTGCCAGCAGTTCCCGACGGACTAGCGGGAATTGGTACGAGCAGTACTTC.

The V and J genes are TRBV19 and TRBJ2-7; 7 bases agree with TRBD2. CDR3 length: 13 residues. V trimming: 6 bases; J trimming: 3 bases; junction bases outside the gene matches: 5. Germline lookup yields CDR1 LNHDA and CDR2 SQIVND (reference sequence). CDR3 loop: CASSDWTSYEQYF. In nucleotides, the CDR3 is TGTGCCAGTAGCGACTGGACTAGCTACGAGCAGTACTTC.

The rearrangement uses TRBV10-3 and TRBJ1-2, with TRBD1 matching over 9 bases. Germline lookup yields CDR1 ENHRY and CDR2 SYGVKD. The CDR3 is made up of 14 amino acids. V lost 2 bases, J lost 5 bases, and 3 bases stayed unmatched. The CDR3 loop reads CAISETGGLYGYTF. CDR3 sequence (DNA): TGTGCCATCAGTGAGACAGGGGGCCTGTATGGCTACACCTTC.

V usage is TRBV27 and J usage is TRBJ2-7; 10 bases align to TRBD2. J gave up 6 bases and V 4 bases, and 6 bases lay outside the gene matches. The germline CDR1 and CDR2 sequences are MNHEY and SMNVEV (reference sequence). This CDR3 spans 14 amino acids. The CDR3 protein is CASSSSGRVLEQYF. DNA of the CDR3: TGTGCCAGCAGTTCAAGCGGGAGGGTACTCGAGCAGTACTTC.

This clone was found a few times. V gene TRBV28 combines with J gene TRBJ2-1, with 7 bases lining up with TRBD2. The V segment lost 2 bases and the J segment 2 bases; nucleotides outside the gene matches: 0. Germline assignment: CDR1 MDHEN and CDR2 SYDVKM. The CDR3 covers 14 residues. CDR3 bases: TGTGCCAGCAGTTTACTAGCGGCCTACAATGAGCAGTTCTTC. It specifies CASSLLAAYNEQFF.

The chain uses TRBV28 and TRBJ2-1; 11 bases are shared with TRBD2. This CDR3 has 15 residues. Germline assignment: CDR1 MDHEN and CDR2 SYDVKM. Trimming removed 6 bases from V and 7 bases from J; junction bases left unmatched: 8. CDR3 amino acids: CASRESSGRMNEQFF. The CDR3 nucleotides are TGTGCCAGCAGAGAATCTAGCGGGAGGATGAATGAGCAGTTCTTC.

This clone occurred a few times. V is TRBV4-2 and J is TRBJ2-2; D gene uncertain. Germline lookup yields CDR1 LGHNA and CDR2 YNFKEQ. Trimming removed 0 bases at V and 6 bases at J, with 8 bases between. This CDR3 comprises 14 residues. The CDR3 reads CASSQEIVPGELFF. In DNA, the CDR3 is TGTGCCAGCAGCCAAGAAATAGTTCCCGGGGAGCTGTTTTTT.

The rearrangement links TRBV5-6 to TRBJ2-1; perhaps TRBD2 as D (5 bases). V gave up 2 bases and J gave up 2 bases, with 14 bases separating them. The CDR3 has 16 residues. The germline CDR1 and CDR2 sequences are SGHDT and YYEEEE. The CDR3 DNA is TGTGCCAGCAGCTTTCGTCTCATTAGCGCCTACAATGAGCAGTTCTTC. The encoded protein is CASSFRLISAYNEQFF.

The V gene is TRBV6-5, the J gene TRBJ1-1; maybe TRBD1 (5 bases). Trimming pared 2 bases from V and 0 bases from J, leaving 7 bases between. Per the germline V gene, CDR1 is MNHEY and CDR2 is SVGAGI. The CDR3 has 14 residues. CDR3 sequence (DNA): TGTGCCAGCAGTTACGACAGATTGAACACTGAAGCTTTCTTT. This gives the protein CASSYDRLNTEAFF.

The chain links TRBV7-2 to TRBJ2-7; no reliable D call. V shed 5 bases and J shed 6 bases, with 8 bases lying between them. Germline CDR1 reads SGHTA; CDR2 reads FQGNSA. This CDR3 region has 11 residues. The CDR3 spells CASSPAGEQYF. Here the CDR3 DNA reads TGTGCCAGCAGCCCCGCCGGCGAGCAGTACTTC.

J is TRBJ2-3 and V is TRBV9, with a tentative D call TRBD1 (5 bases). V lost 4 bases, J lost 0 bases, and 15 bases lay in between. Germline loops: CDR1 SGDLS, CDR2 YYNGEE. The CDR3 contains 16 residues. CDR3 nucleotides: TGTGCCAGCAGCCCTCTCCTGGGGCTTAGCACAGATACGCAGTATTTT. It encodes CASSPLLGLSTDTQYF. The whole variable domain, filled in from reference TRBV9 and TRBJ2-3, reads DSGVTQTPKHLITATGQRVTLRCSPRSGDLSVYWYQQSLDQGLQFLIQYYNGEERAKGNILERFSAQQFPDLHSELNLSSLELGDSALYFCASSPLLGLSTDTQYFGPGTRLTVL.

This clone was counted between two and nine times. This chain joins TRBV5-8 and TRBJ1-1; D perhaps matches TRBD1 (5 bases). Trimming shortened V by 4 bases and J by 0 bases, and 19 bases separated the two germline ends. This CDR3 region has 17 residues. Germline values: CDR1 SGHTS, CDR2 YDEGEE. The CDR3 region has the DNA TGTGCCAGCAGCCTCAGGGTAGGGGAGGGCGTGAACACTGAAGCTTTCTTT. It translates to CASSLRVGEGVNTEAFF.

The V call is TRBV5-4, the J call TRBJ1-1; the match to TRBD1 covers 7 bases. Germline CDR1 SGHNT, CDR2 YYREEE (reference sequence). J was trimmed by 0 bases and V by 5 bases; bases with no gene match: 4. The CDR3 extends over 14 amino acids. The CDR3, as DNA: TGTGCCAGCAGATCGGGACAGTTGAACACTGAAGCTTTCTTT. Amino acid sequence: CASRSGQLNTEAFF.

The chain is built from TRBV30 and TRBJ1-5; 8 bases map to TRBD1. CDR1 and CDR2 from the germline V gene are GTSNPN and SVGIG (reference sequence). With V trimmed by 5 bases and J by 7 bases, 4 bases remained unmatched. This CDR3 is 12 amino acids long. CDR3 in amino acids: CAWGTGGQPQHF. The CDR3 DNA follows: TGTGCCTGGGGGACAGGTGGGCAGCCCCAGCATTTT.

The V gene is TRBV18, the J gene TRBJ1-1; no clear D gene. This CDR3 region has 15 residues. Deletions cut 1 base from V and 5 bases from J, with 14 bases between. CDR1 is KGHSH and CDR2 is LQKENI in the germline V gene. CDR3 sequence: CASSPQEVSGTEAFF. The DNA for the CDR3 is TGTGCCAGCTCACCACAGGAGGTATCGGGTACTGAAGCTTTCTTT.

This clone has only a few counts. The rearrangement links TRBV25-1 to TRBJ2-1, with 11 bases that match TRBD1. CDR3 length: 17 amino acids. Germline V lookup: CDR1 MGHDK, CDR2 SYGVNS. Unmatched junction bases numbered 6, after V lost 3 bases and J lost 2 bases. CDR3 sequence reads: CASSEPGQGDPYNEQFF. The CDR3 nucleotides read TGTGCCAGCAGTGAGCCGGGACAGGGGGACCCCTACAATGAGCAGTTCTTC.

This clone was counted a few times. The rearrangement uses TRBV10-3 and TRBJ1-2; possible D gene TRBD1, 5 bases. Germline values: CDR1 ENHRY, CDR2 SYGVKD. Trimming stripped 1 base from V and 8 bases from J, with 11 bases between. The CDR3 totals 13 residues. The CDR3 bases are TGTGCCATCAGTGAGTGGCAGGGCGCGGGCTACACCTTC. Its translation is CAISEWQGAGYTF.